This T cell receptor (beta chain) was sequenced for a study of read filtering for tumor transcriptome and immune sequencing. On the study more broadly: Under ten patients were R-ISS I, 16 were R-ISS II, over 5 were R-ISS III. Findings and limits, study-wide: About 77% of IR-seq clonotypes had a single read, yet these held approximately 3.7% of reads. The CD138-negative fraction was mixed bone marrow immune cells, not pure T cells.

Molecular barcoded adaptors covering alpha/delta and beta/gamma chains were used on 400 to 450 ng RNA. TCRdb redid the calling of the reads with MiXCR, one entry per CDR3 protein. Among about 38,000 distinct CDR3 sequences listed, about 13% were seen once. This clonotype was picked up many times. Its antigen is still unknown. V was clipped by 10 bases and J by 0 bases; unmatched bases: 10. The CDR3 runs 16 residues. Germline V gene lookup returns CDR1 ENHRY and CDR2 SYGVKD. Sequenced input: a population of CD138-negative cells sorted from bone marrow. The V call is TRBV10-3, the J call TRBJ1-1; 11 bases align to TRBD1. This receptor was taken from a donor older than 35 with multiple myeloma. The CDR3 DNA reads TGTGCCACCCGAGGGGGGACAGGGGGAGTGAACACTGAAGCTTTCTTT. Its protein product is CATRGGTGGVNTEAFF.